What follows is one T cell receptor (beta chain) and its context. Across under 25 US areas, participants ranged in age from roughly 18 to 95 years. The sample is drawn from a study of blood T cell repertoires in COVID-19. The wider study: The origin of the acute and convalescent COVID-19 samples was the United States, Italy and Spain. PBMCs, B-cell-depleted T cells, or T cells provided the cDNA or gDNA that made up the material.

Per germline, CDR1 MGHRA and CDR2 YSYEKL. V was clipped by 2 bases and J by 0 bases; unmatched bases: 7. The CDR3 is 18 residues long. TCRdb's table, derived via immunoSEQ multiplex PCR, lists solely in-frame clones and lacks some. The table has roughly 150,000 clones, more than 65% seen once. This receptor was identified in a woman aged 40 to 55 with acute COVID-19. This rearrangement joins TRBV4-1 to TRBJ2-5; 12 positions agree with TRBD2. Sequenced input: PBMCs or T cells enriched from blood (not recorded which). The CDR3 here is CASSQTWTSGDYQETQYF. In DNA, the CDR3 is TGCGCCAGCAGCCAAACCTGGACTAGCGGGGATTACCAAGAGACCCAGTACTTC.